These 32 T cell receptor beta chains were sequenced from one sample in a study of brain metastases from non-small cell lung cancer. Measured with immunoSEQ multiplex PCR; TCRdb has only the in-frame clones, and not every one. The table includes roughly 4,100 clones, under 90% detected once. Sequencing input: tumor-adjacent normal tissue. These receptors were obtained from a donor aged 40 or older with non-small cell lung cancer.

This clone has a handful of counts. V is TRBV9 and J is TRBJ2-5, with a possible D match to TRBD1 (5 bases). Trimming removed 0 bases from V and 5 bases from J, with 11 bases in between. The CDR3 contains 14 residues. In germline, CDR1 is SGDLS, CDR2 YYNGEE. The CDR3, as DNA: TGTGCCAGCAGCGTAGACGGCAGGGTTGAGACCCAGTACTTC. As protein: CASSVDGRVETQYF.

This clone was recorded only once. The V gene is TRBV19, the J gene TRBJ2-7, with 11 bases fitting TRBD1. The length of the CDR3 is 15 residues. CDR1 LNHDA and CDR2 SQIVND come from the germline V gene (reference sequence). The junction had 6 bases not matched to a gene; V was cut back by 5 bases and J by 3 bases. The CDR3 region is CASSLGQGEIYEQYF. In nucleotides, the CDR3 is TGTGCCAGTAGTTTGGGACAGGGGGAGATCTACGAGCAGTACTTC.

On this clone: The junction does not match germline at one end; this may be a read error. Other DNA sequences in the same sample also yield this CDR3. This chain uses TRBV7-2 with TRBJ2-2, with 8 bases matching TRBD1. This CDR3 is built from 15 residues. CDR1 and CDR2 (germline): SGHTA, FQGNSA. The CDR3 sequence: CASSRSGGNAGELFF. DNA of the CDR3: TGTGCCAGCAGCAGATCAGGGGGCAACGCCGGGGAACTGTTTTTT.

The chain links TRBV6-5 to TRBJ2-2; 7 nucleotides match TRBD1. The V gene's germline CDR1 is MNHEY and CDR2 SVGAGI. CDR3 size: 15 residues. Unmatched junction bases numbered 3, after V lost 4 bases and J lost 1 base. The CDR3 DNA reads TGTGCCAGCAGTTCCGGACAGGAGAACACCGGGGAGCTGTTTTTT. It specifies CASSSGQENTGELFF.

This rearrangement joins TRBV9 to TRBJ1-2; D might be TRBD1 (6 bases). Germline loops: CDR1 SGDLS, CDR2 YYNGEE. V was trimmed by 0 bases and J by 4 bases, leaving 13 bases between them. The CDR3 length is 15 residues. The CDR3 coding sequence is TGTGCCAGCAGCGTAGAAGCGTCCAGGGGCTATGGCTACACCTTC. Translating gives CASSVEASRGYGYTF.

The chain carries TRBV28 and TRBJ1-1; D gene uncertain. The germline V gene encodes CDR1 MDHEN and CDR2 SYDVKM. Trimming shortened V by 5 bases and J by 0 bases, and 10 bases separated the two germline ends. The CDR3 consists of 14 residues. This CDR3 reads CASSPGALNTEAFF. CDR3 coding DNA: TGTGCCAGCAGTCCCGGCGCATTGAACACTGAAGCTTTCTTT.

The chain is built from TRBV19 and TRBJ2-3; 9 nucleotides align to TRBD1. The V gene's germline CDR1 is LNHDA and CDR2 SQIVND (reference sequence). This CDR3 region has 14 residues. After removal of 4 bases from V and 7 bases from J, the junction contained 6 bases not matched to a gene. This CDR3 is CASSTRDRDHTQYF. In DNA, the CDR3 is TGTGCCAGTAGTACCCGGGACAGGGATCATACGCAGTATTTT.

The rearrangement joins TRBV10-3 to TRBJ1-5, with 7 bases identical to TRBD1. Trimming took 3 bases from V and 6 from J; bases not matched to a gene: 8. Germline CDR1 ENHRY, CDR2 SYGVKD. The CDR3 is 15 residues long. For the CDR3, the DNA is TGTGCCATCAGTGACCCCATGACAGGGACTCAGCCCCAGCATTTT. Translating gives CAISDPMTGTQPQHF.

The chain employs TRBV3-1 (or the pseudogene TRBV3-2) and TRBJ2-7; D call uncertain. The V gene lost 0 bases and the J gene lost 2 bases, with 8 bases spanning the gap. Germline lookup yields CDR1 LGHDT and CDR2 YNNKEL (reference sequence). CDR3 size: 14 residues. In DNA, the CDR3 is TGTGCCAGCAGCCAAGACACCTTGACCTACGAGCAGTACTTC. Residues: CASSQDTLTYEQYF.

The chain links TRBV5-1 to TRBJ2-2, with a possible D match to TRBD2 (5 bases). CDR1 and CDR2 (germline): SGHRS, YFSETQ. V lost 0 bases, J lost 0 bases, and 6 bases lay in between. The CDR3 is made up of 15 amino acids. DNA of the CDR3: TGCGCCAGCAGCTTGGGAGCGGCGAACACCGGGGAGCTGTTTTTT. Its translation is CASSLGAANTGELFF.

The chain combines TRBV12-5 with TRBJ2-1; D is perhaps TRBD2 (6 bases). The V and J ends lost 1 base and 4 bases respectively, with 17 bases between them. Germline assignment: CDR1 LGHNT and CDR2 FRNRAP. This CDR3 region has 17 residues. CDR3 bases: TGTGCTAGTGGTTTGGGCTCCGGGACTGGGGGATACAATGAGCAGTTCTTC. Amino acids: CASGLGSGTGGYNEQFF.

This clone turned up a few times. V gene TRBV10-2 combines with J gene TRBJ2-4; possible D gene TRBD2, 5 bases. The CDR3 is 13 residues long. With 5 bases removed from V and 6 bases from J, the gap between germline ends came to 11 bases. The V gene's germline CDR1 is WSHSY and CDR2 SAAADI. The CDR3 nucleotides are TGCGCCAGCAGTACGGACTTAGCAAACATTCAGTACTTC. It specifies CASSTDLANIQYF.

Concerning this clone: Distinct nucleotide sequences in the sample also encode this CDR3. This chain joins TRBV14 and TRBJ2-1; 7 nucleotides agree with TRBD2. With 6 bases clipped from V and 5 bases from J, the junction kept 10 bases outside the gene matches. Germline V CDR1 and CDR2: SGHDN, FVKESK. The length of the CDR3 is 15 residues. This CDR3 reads CASSHFGGIDNEQFF. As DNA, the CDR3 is TGTGCCAGCAGTCATTTCGGGGGGATTGACAATGAGCAGTTCTTC.

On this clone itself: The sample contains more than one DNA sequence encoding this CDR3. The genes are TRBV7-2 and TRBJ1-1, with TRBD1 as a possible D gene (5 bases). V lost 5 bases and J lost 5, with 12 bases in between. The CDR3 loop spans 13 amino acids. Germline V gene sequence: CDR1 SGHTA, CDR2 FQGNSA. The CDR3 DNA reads TGTGCCAGCAGCGCCAAAGACAGAACTGAAGCTTTCTTT. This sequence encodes CASSAKDRTEAFF.

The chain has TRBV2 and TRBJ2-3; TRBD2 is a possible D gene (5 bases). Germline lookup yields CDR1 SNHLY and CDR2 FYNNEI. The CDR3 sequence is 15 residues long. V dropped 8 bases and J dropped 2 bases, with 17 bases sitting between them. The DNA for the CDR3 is TGTGCCAGCGGCGCTCGAGCGGCCCCCACAGATACGCAGTATTTT. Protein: CASGARAAPTDTQYF.

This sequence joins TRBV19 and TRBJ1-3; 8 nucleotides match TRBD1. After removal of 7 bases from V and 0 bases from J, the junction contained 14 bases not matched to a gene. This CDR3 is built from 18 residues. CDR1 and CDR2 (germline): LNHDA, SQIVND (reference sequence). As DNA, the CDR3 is TGTGCCAGTACCATGGCCGGGACAGGTTCGAGCTCTGGAAACACCATATATTTT. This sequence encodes CASTMAGTGSSSGNTIYF.

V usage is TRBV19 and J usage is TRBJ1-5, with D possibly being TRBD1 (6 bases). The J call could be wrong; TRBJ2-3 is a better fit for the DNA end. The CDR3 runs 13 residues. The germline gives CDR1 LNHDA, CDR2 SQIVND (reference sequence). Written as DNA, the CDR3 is TGTGCCAGTAGTTACAGGGTCAATCAGCCCCAGTATTTT. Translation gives CASSYRVNQPQYF.

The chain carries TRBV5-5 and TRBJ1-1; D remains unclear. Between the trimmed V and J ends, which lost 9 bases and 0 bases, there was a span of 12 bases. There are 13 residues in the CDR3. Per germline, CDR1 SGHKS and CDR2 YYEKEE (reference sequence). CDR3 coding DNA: TGTGCCACCAAGGAGGACCTGAACACTGAAGCTTTCTTT. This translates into CATKEDLNTEAFF.

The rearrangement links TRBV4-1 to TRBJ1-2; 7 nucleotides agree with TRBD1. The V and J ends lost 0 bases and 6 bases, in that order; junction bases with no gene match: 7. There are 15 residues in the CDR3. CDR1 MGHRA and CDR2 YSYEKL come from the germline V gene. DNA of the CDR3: TGCGCCAGCAGCCAAGATAGGGGACAGTCCCATGGCTACACCTTC. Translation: CASSQDRGQSHGYTF.

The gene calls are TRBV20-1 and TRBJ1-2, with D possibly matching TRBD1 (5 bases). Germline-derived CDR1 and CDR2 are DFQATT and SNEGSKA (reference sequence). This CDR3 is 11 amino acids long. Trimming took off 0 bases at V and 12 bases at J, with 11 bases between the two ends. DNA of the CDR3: TGCAGTGCTAGAGACAGGGTTCATCACACCTTC. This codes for CSARDRVHHTF.

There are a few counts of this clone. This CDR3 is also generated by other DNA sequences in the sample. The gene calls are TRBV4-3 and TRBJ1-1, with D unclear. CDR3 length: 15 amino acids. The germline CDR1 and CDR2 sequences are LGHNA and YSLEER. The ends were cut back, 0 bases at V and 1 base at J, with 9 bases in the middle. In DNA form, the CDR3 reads TGCGCCAGCAGCCAAGATTCCGCAGGGAACACTGAAGCTTTCTTT. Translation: CASSQDSAGNTEAFF.

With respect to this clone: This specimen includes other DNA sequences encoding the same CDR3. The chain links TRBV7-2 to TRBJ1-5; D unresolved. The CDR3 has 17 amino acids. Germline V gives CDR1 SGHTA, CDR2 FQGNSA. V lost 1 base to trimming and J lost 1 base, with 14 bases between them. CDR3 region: CASSLGVQYRSNQPQHF. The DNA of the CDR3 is TGTGCCAGCAGCTTAGGAGTGCAGTATCGGAGCAATCAGCCCCAGCATTTT.

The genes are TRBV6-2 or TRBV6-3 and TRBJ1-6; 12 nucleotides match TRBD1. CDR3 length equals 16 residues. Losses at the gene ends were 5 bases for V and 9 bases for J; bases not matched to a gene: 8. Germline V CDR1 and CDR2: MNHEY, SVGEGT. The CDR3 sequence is CASSTGTGGAGSPLHF. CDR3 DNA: TGTGCCAGCAGTACCGGGACAGGGGGCGCGGGTTCACCCCTCCACTTT.

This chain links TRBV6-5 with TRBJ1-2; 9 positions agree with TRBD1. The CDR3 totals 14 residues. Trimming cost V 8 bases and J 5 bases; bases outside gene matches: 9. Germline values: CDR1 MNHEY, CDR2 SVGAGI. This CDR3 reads CASGGTGHLYGYTF. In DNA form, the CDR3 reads TGTGCCAGCGGGGGGACAGGGCATTTGTATGGCTACACCTTC.

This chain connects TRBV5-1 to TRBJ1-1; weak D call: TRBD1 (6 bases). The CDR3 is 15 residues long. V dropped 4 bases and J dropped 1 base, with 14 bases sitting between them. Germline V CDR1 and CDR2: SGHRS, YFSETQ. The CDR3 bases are TGCGCCAGCAGCGTGGCAGGGGCTAGGAACACTGAAGCTTTCTTT. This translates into CASSVAGARNTEAFF.

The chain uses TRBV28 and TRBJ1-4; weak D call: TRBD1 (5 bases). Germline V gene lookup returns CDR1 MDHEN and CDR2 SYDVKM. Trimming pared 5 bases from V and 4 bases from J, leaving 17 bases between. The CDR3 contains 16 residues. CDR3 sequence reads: CASSRGGGGLNEKLFF. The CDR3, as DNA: TGTGCCAGCAGTCGTGGCGGGGGTGGCCTTAATGAAAAACTGTTTTTT.

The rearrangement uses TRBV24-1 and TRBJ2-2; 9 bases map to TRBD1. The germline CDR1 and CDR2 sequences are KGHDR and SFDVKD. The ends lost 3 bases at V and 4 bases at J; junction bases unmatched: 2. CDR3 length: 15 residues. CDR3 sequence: CATSDRDRATGELFF. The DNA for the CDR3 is TGTGCCACCAGTGATCGGGACAGGGCCACCGGGGAGCTGTTTTTT.

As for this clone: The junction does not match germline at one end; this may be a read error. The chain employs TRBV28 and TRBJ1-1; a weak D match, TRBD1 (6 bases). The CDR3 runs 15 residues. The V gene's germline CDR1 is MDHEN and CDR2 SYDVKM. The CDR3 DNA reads TGTGCCAACAGTTTATTCAGGGGAGGGAACACTGAAGCTTTCTTT. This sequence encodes CANSLFRGGNTEAFF.

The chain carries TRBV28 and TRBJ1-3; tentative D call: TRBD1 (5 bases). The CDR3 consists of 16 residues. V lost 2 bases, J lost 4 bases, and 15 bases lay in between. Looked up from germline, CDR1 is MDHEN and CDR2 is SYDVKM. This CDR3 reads CASSLRRGNGGNTIYF. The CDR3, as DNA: TGTGCCAGCAGTTTAAGGAGGGGAAATGGAGGAAACACCATATATTTT.

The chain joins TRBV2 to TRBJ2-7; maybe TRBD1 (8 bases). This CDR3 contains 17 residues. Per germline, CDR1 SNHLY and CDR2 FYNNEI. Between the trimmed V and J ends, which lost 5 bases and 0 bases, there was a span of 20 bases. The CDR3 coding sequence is TGTGCCAGCAGTCCCGACAGGGGAGGGCTTCTCTCCTACGAGCAGTACTTC. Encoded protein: CASSPDRGGLLSYEQYF.

DNA of the CDR3: TGTGCCAGCAGTCCCCTCCCCGCATACTACGAGCAGTACTTC. This translates into CASSPLPAYYEQYF. The chain joins TRBV28 to TRBJ2-7; D gene ambiguous. The CDR3 consists of 14 residues. Germline lookup yields CDR1 MDHEN and CDR2 SYDVKM. The V end lost 5 bases, the J end lost 3 bases, and 14 bases lay between the germline ends.

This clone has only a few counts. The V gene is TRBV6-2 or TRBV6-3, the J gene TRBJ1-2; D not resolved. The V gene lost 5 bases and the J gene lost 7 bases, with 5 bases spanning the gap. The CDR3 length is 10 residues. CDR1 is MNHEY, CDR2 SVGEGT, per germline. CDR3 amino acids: CASSQPGYTF. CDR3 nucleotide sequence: TGTGCCAGCAGTCAACCTGGCTACACCTTC.